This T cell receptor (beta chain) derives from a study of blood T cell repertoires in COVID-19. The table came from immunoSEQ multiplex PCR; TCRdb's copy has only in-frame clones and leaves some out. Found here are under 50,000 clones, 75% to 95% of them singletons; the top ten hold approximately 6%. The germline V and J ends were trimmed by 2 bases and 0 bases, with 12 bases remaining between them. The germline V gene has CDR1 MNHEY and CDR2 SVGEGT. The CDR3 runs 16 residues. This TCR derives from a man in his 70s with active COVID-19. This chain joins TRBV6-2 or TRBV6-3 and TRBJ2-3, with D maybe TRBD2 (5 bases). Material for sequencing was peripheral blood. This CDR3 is CASSYPTRVSTDTQYF. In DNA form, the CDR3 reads TGTGCCAGCAGTTACCCAACTAGGGTTAGCACAGATACGCAGTATTTT.